This T cell receptor (beta chain) was identified during a study of T cell repertoires in cytomegalovirus infection. At the level of the study: It was the public TCR beta signatures that indicated both CMV infection and matching HLA type. General study findings and limits: People with CMV and the relevant HLA were identified by cumulative public TCR beta family frequency. Across the ex vivo response, the dominant clonotypes were HLA-C-restricted CMV-specific TCR beta clonotypes.

TCRdb used MiXCR to reprocess the reads, holding one entry per CDR3 protein. The table records 450,000 to 600,000 distinct CDR3 sequences, roughly 12% of them present only once. This clonotype was recorded many times. The target antigen is unknown. The sample was PBMCs. This clonotype was obtained from a human donor in good health (CMV status not recorded). Some clones in this sample may be carry-over from other donors' samples.

CDR3 residues: CASSPREEGYTF. DNA for the CDR3: TGTGCCAGCTCACCGAGGGAGGAAGGCTACACCTTC. V is TRBV18 and J is TRBJ1-2; no reliable D call. With 3 bases removed from V and 8 bases from J, the gap between germline ends came to 10 bases. The CDR3 runs to 12 residues. CDR1 and CDR2 (germline): KGHSH, LQKENI.